Shown below are 20 T cell receptor beta chains from a single sample sequenced in a study of cytomegalovirus exposure and HLA in healthy donors. Researchers ran the PCR with 60 Vbeta and 13 Jbeta primers. Some clones are missing from TCRdb's copy, which holds only in-frame ones; the method was immunoSEQ multiplex PCR. The sample has some 84,000 clones, about 77% seen once. Sequencing was done on a sample of PBMCs. The source is a male donor in good health and CMV-seropositive.

Here the CDR3 reads CASSDRLRSSYNEQFF. CDR3 DNA sequence: TGTGCCAGCAGTGACAGGTTACGGAGCTCCTACAATGAGCAGTTCTTC. The chain couples TRBV6-4 to TRBJ2-1; no reliable D call. The CDR3 is made up of 16 amino acids. CDR1 is MRHNA and CDR2 is SNTAGT in the germline V gene. The V end was cut by 2 bases, the J end by 0 bases, with 11 bases between.

The rearrangement joins TRBV19 to TRBJ2-5, with 7 bases matching TRBD1. Germline-derived CDR1 and CDR2 are LNHDA and SQIVND (reference sequence). The trim removed 5 bases at V and 2 bases at J, leaving 2 bases unmatched. The CDR3 is made up of 13 amino acids. CDR3 nucleotide sequence: TGTGCCAGTAGTTGGGGACAGCAAGAGACCCAGTACTTC. It specifies CASSWGQQETQYF.

The chain employs TRBV2 and TRBJ2-1; TRBD2 matches at 10 bases. V was clipped by 4 bases and J by 9 bases; unmatched bases: 9. The length of the CDR3 is 15 residues. Germline loops: CDR1 SNHLY, CDR2 FYNNEI. The CDR3: CASSVEAGGVAEQFF. In DNA, the CDR3 is TGTGCCAGCAGTGTCGAAGCGGGAGGGGTGGCTGAGCAGTTCTTC.

The J gene is TRBJ2-1, the V gene TRBV4-1, with D tentatively TRBD2 (6 bases). The germline CDR1 and CDR2 sequences are MGHRA and YSYEKL. V was cut by 0 bases and J by 6 bases, with 15 bases left in between. The CDR3 extends over 16 amino acids. CDR3 sequence: CASSQEIAGRSNEQFF. As DNA, the CDR3 is TGCGCCAGCAGCCAAGAAATAGCAGGGAGGTCCAATGAGCAGTTCTTC.

The genes are TRBV7-9 and TRBJ1-3, with D perhaps matching TRBD1 (5 bases). Trimming shortened V by 6 bases and J by 0 bases, and 12 bases separated the two germline ends. The CDR3 has 15 amino acids. Germline V lookup: CDR1 SEHNR, CDR2 FQNEAQ (reference sequence). The CDR3: CASREMGGSGNTIYF. The CDR3 coding sequence is TGTGCCAGCAGGGAGATGGGGGGCTCTGGAAACACCATATATTTT.

The V and J genes are TRBV7-9 and TRBJ1-2, with a tentative D call TRBD1 (6 bases). The CDR3 has 15 residues. Trimming cost V 5 bases and J 6 bases, with 19 bases left between them. The germline V gene encodes CDR1 SEHNR and CDR2 FQNEAQ (reference sequence). This CDR3 is CASSKFGDKLDGYTF. The DNA for the CDR3 is TGTGCCAGCAGCAAATTTGGGGACAAGCTCGATGGCTACACCTTC.

V gene TRBV5-4 combines with J gene TRBJ2-5, with 13 positions matching TRBD2. The germline V gene has CDR1 SGHNT and CDR2 YYREEE (reference sequence). This CDR3 is built from 14 residues. V was pared by 4 bases and J by 5 bases, with 2 bases of the junction left unmatched. CDR3 coding DNA: TGTGCCAGCAGCGGACTAGCGGGAGTGGAGACCCAGTACTTC. Its translation: CASSGLAGVETQYF.

This sequence joins TRBV19 and TRBJ2-1; possible D gene TRBD2, 6 bases. The CDR3 sequence is 15 residues long. Trimming shortened V by 8 bases and J by 6 bases, and 20 bases separated the two germline ends. The germline V gene has CDR1 LNHDA and CDR2 SQIVND (reference sequence). The CDR3 loop reads CASSQTPLALNEQFF. The CDR3 coding sequence is TGTGCCAGTTCCCAAACCCCACTAGCCCTCAATGAGCAGTTCTTC. The variable domain in full, with the rest retrieved from reference TRBV19 and TRBJ2-1, is DGGITQSPKYLFRKEGQNVTLSCEQNLNHDAMYWYRQDPGQGLRLIYYSQIVNDFQKGDIAEGYSVSREKKESFPLTVTSAQKNPTAFYLCASSQTPLALNEQFFGPGTRLTVL.

The rearrangement uses TRBV7-3 and TRBJ2-2; D perhaps matches TRBD2 (7 bases). The CDR3 is 13 residues long. The germline V and J ends were trimmed by 5 bases and 6 bases, with 10 bases remaining between them. In germline, CDR1 is SGHTA, CDR2 FQGTGA. CDR3 residues: CASSTGGPGELFF. DNA for the CDR3: TGTGCCAGCAGCACGGGGGGCCCCGGGGAGCTGTTTTTT.

This clone was detected only a few times. The chain is built from TRBV5-1 and TRBJ2-1; tentatively, D is TRBD2 (6 bases). The V end lost 5 bases, the J end lost 0 bases, and 12 bases lay between the germline ends. Germline V gives CDR1 SGHRS, CDR2 YFSETQ. CDR3 length: 15 amino acids. This chain's CDR3 is CASSLAVISYNEQFF. In DNA, the CDR3 is TGCGCCAGCAGTTTAGCGGTTATCTCCTACAATGAGCAGTTCTTC.

This clone was observed once. This chain uses TRBV27 with TRBJ1-5, with 7 positions matching TRBD1. With 6 bases clipped from V and 3 bases from J, the junction kept 5 bases outside the gene matches. Germline CDR1 and CDR2: MNHEY and SMNVEV (reference sequence). The CDR3 is made up of 14 amino acids. In nucleotides, the CDR3 is TGTGCCAGCAGCCGACAGGGTTTCAATCAGCCCCAGCATTTT. Amino acids: CASSRQGFNQPQHF.

The V and J genes are TRBV25-1 and TRBJ1-2; 8 bases fit TRBD1. This CDR3 is built from 14 residues. Per germline, CDR1 MGHDK and CDR2 SYGVNS. The junction had 3 bases not matched to a gene; V was cut back by 2 bases and J by 4 bases. CDR3 in DNA: TGTGCCAGCAGTGAAGCAGGGGGCCGCTATGGCTACACCTTC. This gives the protein CASSEAGGRYGYTF.

The chain combines TRBV4-2 with TRBJ2-7, with 7 nucleotides matching TRBD2. The CDR3 length is 16 residues. Germline V CDR1 and CDR2: LGHNA, YNFKEQ. J was trimmed by 2 bases and V by 0 bases; bases with no gene match: 7. The CDR3 nucleotides are TGTGCCAGCAGCCAAGATCGGCGACTAGCTCCCTACGAGCAGTACTTC. Its protein product is CASSQDRRLAPYEQYF.

The V gene is TRBV9, the J gene TRBJ2-3; TRBD2 matches at 15 bases. The V gene end was trimmed by 4 bases and the J gene end by 5 bases; junction bases not matched to a gene: 5. CDR3 length: 16 amino acids. Germline V CDR1 and CDR2: SGDLS, YYNGEE. This CDR3 reads CASSPQGLAGGDTQYF. CDR3 in DNA: TGTGCCAGCAGCCCCCAGGGACTAGCGGGAGGAGATACGCAGTATTTT. The complete variable domain, with remaining parts taken from reference TRBV9 and TRBJ2-3, reads DSGVTQTPKHLITATGQRVTLRCSPRSGDLSVYWYQQSLDQGLQFLIQYYNGEERAKGNILERFSAQQFPDLHSELNLSSLELGDSALYFCASSPQGLAGGDTQYFGPGTRLTVL.

V is TRBV6-1 and J is TRBJ2-7; weak D call: TRBD1 (6 bases). This CDR3 has 13 amino acids. Per the germline V gene, CDR1 is MNHNS and CDR2 is SASEGT. V gave up 3 bases and J gave up 3 bases, with 9 bases separating them. The CDR3 sequence is CASSEGHNYEQYF. The CDR3 DNA is TGTGCCAGCAGTGAGGGACACAACTACGAGCAGTACTTC.

V is TRBV19 and J is TRBJ2-2; D may be TRBD2 (6 bases). V lost 0 bases and J lost 1, with 9 bases in between. Germline loops: CDR1 LNHDA, CDR2 SQIVND (reference sequence). The CDR3 has 16 residues. The CDR3: CASSIDGRRNTGELFF. CDR3 coding DNA: TGTGCCAGTAGTATAGACGGGAGAAGGAACACCGGGGAGCTGTTTTTT.

V is TRBV11-2 and J is TRBJ2-7; 8 bases map to TRBD1. The V gene's germline CDR1 is SGHAT and CDR2 FQNNGV. V trimming: 3 bases; J trimming: 3 bases; junction bases outside the gene matches: 7. The CDR3 extends over 15 amino acids. The CDR3 reads CASSFYRGANYEQYF. The CDR3 DNA is TGTGCCAGCAGCTTTTACAGGGGGGCCAACTACGAGCAGTACTTC.

The chain has TRBV7-3 and TRBJ2-1; 10 bases fit TRBD2. CDR1 is SGHTA, CDR2 FQGTGA, per germline. This CDR3 comprises 16 residues. V was pared by 5 bases and J by 5 bases, with 9 bases of the junction left unmatched. DNA for the CDR3: TGTGCCAGCAGCCCAAACCGACTAGCGGGTAACAATGAGCAGTTCTTC. Translation: CASSPNRLAGNNEQFF.

The chain carries TRBV4-1 and TRBJ2-1, with 8 nucleotides matching TRBD1. CDR1 MGHRA and CDR2 YSYEKL come from the germline V gene. The ends lost 5 bases at V and 2 bases at J; junction bases unmatched: 8. The CDR3 has 16 residues. The CDR3 DNA reads TGCGCCAGCAGCGGACCGGACAGGGAGGCCTACAATGAGCAGTTCTTC. Protein: CASSGPDREAYNEQFF.

The V gene is TRBV29-1, the J gene TRBJ2-6, with 8 bases identical to TRBD1. This CDR3 has 16 amino acids. Germline loops: CDR1 SQVTM, CDR2 ANQGSEA. After removal of 3 bases from V and 0 bases from J, the junction contained 4 bases not matched to a gene. CDR3 nucleotides: TGCAGCGTTGATGGGACAGGATCCTCTGGGGCCAACGTCCTGACTTTC. Encoded protein: CSVDGTGSSGANVLTF.